These 19 T cell receptor beta chains were sequenced from one sample in a study of T cells after yellow fever vaccination. A single record per CDR3 protein comes from TCRdb applying MiXCR to the 5' RACE reads. Among about 30,000 distinct CDR3 sequences listed, roughly 6.3% were seen once. Sequencing used PBMCs, either bulk or a sorted T-cell subset (CD4+, CD8+, memory, or dextramer-sorted; not recorded which), obtained on the day of the yellow fever booster vaccination. Every receptor here comes from a man under 40 who received the YFV17D yellow fever vaccine.

This clonotype appeared many times. This rearrangement joins TRBV9 to TRBJ2-5; D remains ambiguous. V lost 0 bases to trimming and J lost 4 bases, with 7 bases between them. CDR3 length: 13 residues. Germline CDR1 reads SGDLS; CDR2 reads YYNGEE. For the CDR3, the DNA is TGTGCCAGCAGCGTAGTTTTTGGAGAGACCCAGTACTTC. This sequence encodes CASSVVFGETQYF.

This clonotype appeared many times. For the CDR3, the DNA is TGCGCCAGCAGCTTGGGGCCACAGGGGGGCGGACAGCCCCAGCATTTT. As protein: CASSLGPQGGGQPQHF. This sequence joins TRBV5-1 and TRBJ1-5; 8 bases fit TRBD1. The CDR3 sequence is 16 residues long. After removal of 0 bases from V and 7 bases from J, the junction contained 9 bases not matched to a gene. Germline CDR1 reads SGHRS; CDR2 reads YFSETQ.

This clonotype has a handful of counts. The rearrangement links TRBV7-9 to TRBJ2-7; possibly TRBD2 for D (6 bases). Trimming took off 3 bases at V and 2 bases at J, with 8 bases between the two ends. Germline CDR1 reads SEHNR; CDR2 reads FQNEAQ (reference sequence). CDR3 length: 13 residues. As DNA, the CDR3 is TGTGCCAGCAGCTTCGGGGGACCCTACGAGCAGTACTTC. This sequence encodes CASSFGGPYEQYF.

At least ten counts were recorded for this clonotype. This sequence joins TRBV7-2 and TRBJ2-2, with a weak D call TRBD1 (6 bases). Germline CDR1 and CDR2: SGHTA and FQGNSA. The CDR3 runs to 15 residues. Trimming pared 6 bases from V and 7 bases from J, leaving 18 bases between. The CDR3 protein is CASSLQGRAIGELFF. In DNA form, the CDR3 reads TGTGCCAGCAGTCTCCAGGGGAGAGCTATCGGGGAGCTGTTTTTT.

Many counts were recorded for this clonotype. The rearrangement joins TRBV5-1 to TRBJ2-1; D possibly corresponds to TRBD2 (6 bases). V lost 0 bases, J lost 0 bases, and 13 bases lay in between. Germline V CDR1 and CDR2: SGHRS, YFSETQ. This CDR3 comprises 17 residues. Here the CDR3 reads CASSLAELALSYNEQFF. CDR3 nucleotides: TGCGCCAGCAGCTTGGCCGAGCTAGCGCTCTCCTACAATGAGCAGTTCTTC.

This clonotype was picked up many times. The chain combines TRBV28 with TRBJ2-7; D possibly corresponds to TRBD1 (5 bases). The CDR3 extends over 12 amino acids. The germline V gene encodes CDR1 MDHEN and CDR2 SYDVKM. Trimming removed 5 bases from V and 3 bases from J, with 8 bases in between. The DNA of the CDR3 is TGTGCCAGCAGTCCGCAGGGCTACGAGCAGTACTTC. Protein product: CASSPQGYEQYF.

The J gene is TRBJ1-2, the V gene TRBV27, with D possibly matching TRBD1 (6 bases). The CDR3 has 17 amino acids. In germline, CDR1 is MNHEY, CDR2 SMNVEV (reference sequence). V was cut by 6 bases and J by 0 bases, with 20 bases left in between. DNA of the CDR3: TGTGCCAGCAGGTGGAGGACAGACAAATCATCTAACTATGGCTACACCTTC. Protein product: CASRWRTDKSSNYGYTF.

This sequence joins TRBV20-1 and TRBJ1-5, with a tentative D call TRBD1 (5 bases). Germline CDR1 reads DFQATT; CDR2 reads SNEGSKA (reference sequence). The CDR3 has 12 residues. The V and J ends lost 6 bases and 3 bases respectively, with 9 bases between them. The CDR3 DNA reads as TGCAGTGCCCCAGGGATCAATCAGCCCCAGCATTTT. As protein: CSAPGINQPQHF.

This clonotype was observed at least ten times. This chain uses TRBV5-1 with TRBJ2-3, with D maybe TRBD2 (6 bases). Germline V CDR1 and CDR2: SGHRS, YFSETQ. The germline V and J ends were trimmed by 3 bases and 4 bases, with 12 bases remaining between them. CDR3 length: 14 amino acids. The CDR3 region has the DNA TGCGCCAGCAGCTGGGAACTAGCCCCAGATACGCAGTATTTT. Translation gives CASSWELAPDTQYF.

This chain connects TRBV11-3 to TRBJ2-1; a weak D match, TRBD1 (7 bases). CDR3 length equals 18 residues. Germline V gene sequence: CDR1 SGHNT, CDR2 YENEEA. Between the trimmed V and J ends, which lost 0 bases and 8 bases, there was a span of 23 bases. CDR3 nucleotide sequence: TGTGCCAGCAGCTTAGATCCCTGGGGCGGCGGAGGGGGCGATGAGCAGTTCTTC. Residues: CASSLDPWGGGGGDEQFF.

This clonotype was counted many times. V usage is TRBV10-3 and J usage is TRBJ2-7, with TRBD2 matching 7 bases. In germline, CDR1 is ENHRY, CDR2 SYGVKD. CDR3 length: 14 amino acids. Germline trimming cut 7 bases from V and 5 bases from J; bases unmatched to any gene: 11. CDR3 sequence (DNA): TGTGCCATCAAAGGGGCGGAGGCGGGGGACGAGCAGTACTTC. Amino acid sequence: CAIKGAEAGDEQYF.

This clonotype was counted only a few times. The chain carries TRBV15 and TRBJ1-3, with a tentative D call TRBD1 (5 bases). Germline V gene lookup returns CDR1 LNHNV and CDR2 YYDKDF (reference sequence). V was cut by 0 bases and J by 8 bases, with 11 bases left in between. This CDR3 has 14 residues. In nucleotides, the CDR3 is TGTGCCACCAGCAGAGATCCAGAGGGACACACCATATATTTT. This translates into CATSRDPEGHTIYF.

The V gene is TRBV4-3, the J gene TRBJ2-7, with 12 bases that match TRBD1. The CDR3 sequence is 16 residues long. V shed 1 base and J 6 bases; nucleotides not matched to a gene: 7. CDR1 and CDR2 from the germline V gene are LGHNA and YSLEER. CDR3 in amino acids: CASSQVGGTGGGEQYF. The CDR3 DNA follows: TGCGCCAGCAGCCAAGTGGGAGGGACAGGGGGCGGCGAGCAGTACTTC.

J is TRBJ1-1 and V is TRBV16, with D perhaps TRBD1 (6 bases). The CDR3 length is 14 residues. The V and J ends lost 7 bases and 8 bases respectively, with 20 bases between them. Germline V lookup: CDR1 KGHSY, CDR2 FQNENV. The CDR3 coding sequence is TGTGCCAGCACCCTGAAGACAGGTCGGGCGGAAGCTTTCTTT. Its translation: CASTLKTGRAEAFF.

This clonotype came up many times. The V and J genes are TRBV12-3 or TRBV12-4 and TRBJ1-1; a weak D match, TRBD1 (5 bases). V lost 3 bases and J 6 bases, leaving 11 bases between the germline ends. This CDR3 contains 13 residues. CDR3 sequence: CASSLGGKAEAFF. The CDR3 DNA is TGTGCCAGCAGTTTGGGGGGGAAAGCTGAAGCTTTCTTT.

This clonotype has more than one count but fewer than ten. The J gene is TRBJ1-6, the V gene TRBV7-6, with D maybe TRBD1 (5 bases). In germline, CDR1 is SGHVS, CDR2 FNYEAQ. The CDR3 runs 13 residues. Trimming took off 2 bases at V and 10 bases at J, with 9 bases between the two ends. This chain's CDR3 is CASSLRRDSPLHF. CDR3 bases: TGTGCCAGCAGCTTAAGGAGGGACTCACCCCTCCACTTT.

The table lists this clonotype with a few counts. This chain links TRBV6-1 with TRBJ1-2; D gene uncertain. V lost 3 bases to trimming and J lost 0 bases, with 8 bases between them. CDR3 length equals 14 residues. The germline V gene encodes CDR1 MNHNS and CDR2 SASEGT. The CDR3, as DNA: TGTGCCAGCAGTGACCTGAGAGCTAACTATGGCTACACCTTC. Protein: CASSDLRANYGYTF.

This clonotype was counted a few times. V usage is TRBV7-9 and J usage is TRBJ1-2; tentative D call: TRBD1 (6 bases). Germline V gene lookup returns CDR1 SEHNR and CDR2 FQNEAQ (reference sequence). V lost 5 bases and J lost 4, with 14 bases in between. CDR3 length: 14 residues. The CDR3 sequence: CASSQQGKGYGYTF. CDR3 bases: TGTGCCAGCAGCCAACAGGGAAAAGGCTATGGCTACACCTTC.

This clonotype was recorded many times. The gene calls are TRBV6-6 and TRBJ2-4, with D unclear. The CDR3 contains 11 residues. V was clipped by 7 bases and J by 9 bases, with 10 bases between them. In germline, CDR1 is MNHNY, CDR2 SVGAGI (reference sequence). The CDR3 nucleotides are TGTGCCAGCAACGCTATGAGCATTCAGTACTTC. Amino acid sequence: CASNAMSIQYF.